Below, 2 T cell receptor beta chains from the same sample are listed, as sequenced in a study of CXCR3-negative and CXCR3-positive naive CD8 T cells. 5' RACE that incorporated UMI labels was used to prepare the TRB cDNA libraries. For each CDR3 protein, TCRdb gives one entry from its re-call of the 5' RACE reads, without DNA. The sample's table shows about 8,300 distinct CDR3 sequences. Material for sequencing was naive CXCR3- CD8+ T cells from blood. Noted subset: CD45RO-CCR7+CD27+CD95- naive CD8+ T cells lacking CXCR3 (TNR3-). These receptors all stem from a human donor in good health. Some clones in this sample may be carry-over from other donors' samples.

This clonotype is labeled medium-sized based on frequency. The chain recombines TRBV24-1 with TRBJ2-1; the D call from TCRdb, TRBD2, cannot be confirmed without DNA. This CDR3 spans 15 amino acids. Germline-derived CDR1 and CDR2 are KGHDR and SFDVKD. CDR3 amino acids: CATSDPQSGSDEQFF.

V and J are TRBV30 and TRBJ2-5; the TCRdb D gene call, TRBD2, has no DNA to confirm it. Germline assignment: CDR1 GTSNPN and CDR2 SVGIG (reference sequence). This CDR3 contains 13 residues. CDR3 residues: CAWSPPAGETQYF.